This TCR beta chain derives from a study of glioma-infiltrating T cells. Study-level findings and limits: Very few CDR3 sequences were shared between tissue and blood.

To note about this clonotype: Its target is unknown.

TCR alpha and beta CDR3 regions were amplified from RNA using iRepertoire nested multiplex PCR. TCRdb recomputed calls from the multiplex PCR reads with MiXCR, one row per CDR3 protein. The sample lists some 120,000 distinct CDR3 sequences, less than 30% occurring once. The length of the CDR3 is 14 residues. Germline CDR1 SEHNR, CDR2 FQNEAQ (reference sequence). Trimming left V 0 bases short and J 5 bases short, with 10 bases between. V gene TRBV7-9 combines with J gene TRBJ2-5; the D is unclear. The sample was glioma tissue, nonneoplastic brain tissue, or PBMCs (not recorded which). The origin of this receptor is a human donor with low-grade glioma or glioblastoma, undergoing nonglioma brain surgery, or in good health (not recorded which). CDR3 loop: CASSLAFLDETQYF. CDR3 nucleotide sequence: TGTGCCAGCAGCTTAGCTTTTCTCGACGAGACCCAGTACTTC.